The 26 T cell receptor beta chains reported below all come from one sample, sequenced in a study of T-cell memory formation after mild COVID-19. Via MiXCR, TCRdb re-called the 5' RACE reads, giving one row per CDR3 protein. Of 40,000 to 60,000 distinct CDR3 sequences listed, about 12% are singletons. Sequencing input: PBMCs or a T cell subset sorted from them (not recorded which). The receptor source for this set is a man younger than 35 who had mild COVID-19 (a few samples of this study predate the infection). Cell type and time point are not known.

This clonotype was seen many times. Written as DNA, the CDR3 is TGTGCCAGCAGCTTATGGGCAGCGTATGGCTACACCTTC. Protein: CASSLWAAYGYTF. The chain links TRBV7-2 to TRBJ1-2; D uncertain. This CDR3 contains 13 residues. Germline CDR1 SGHTA, CDR2 FQGNSA. V gave up 2 bases and J gave up 5 bases, with 9 bases separating them.

The table lists this clonotype with many counts. This chain connects TRBV7-3 to TRBJ2-5; D is uncertain. The CDR3 contains 12 residues. Per germline, CDR1 SGHTA and CDR2 FQGTGA. V lost 5 bases, J lost 2 bases, and 6 bases lay in between. DNA of the CDR3: TGTGCCAGCAGCCCCGGACAAGAGACCCAGTACTTC. It translates to CASSPGQETQYF.

Many counts were recorded for this clonotype. J is TRBJ2-1 and V is TRBV9, with D tentatively TRBD2 (6 bases). The CDR3 has 14 residues. CDR1 and CDR2 (germline): SGDLS, YYNGEE. V was pared by 0 bases and J by 7 bases, with 11 bases between. CDR3 coding DNA: TGTGCCAGCAGCGTAGATCCCGGGGGTAATGAGCAGTTCTTC. Translating it yields CASSVDPGGNEQFF.

This clonotype was recorded a few times. The rearrangement joins TRBV27 to TRBJ2-3; the match to TRBD1 covers 7 bases. The junction had 14 bases not matched to a gene; V was cut back by 6 bases and J by 2 bases. Germline V gene data show CDR1 as MNHEY and CDR2 as SMNVEV (reference sequence). This CDR3 comprises 17 residues. Here the CDR3 DNA reads TGTGCCAGCAGCACCCCGACAGGGCGCCCTAACACAGATACGCAGTATTTT. It is translated as CASSTPTGRPNTDTQYF.

This clonotype occurred many times. The chain links TRBV20-1 to TRBJ2-7; no clear D gene. V was shortened by 6 bases and J by 0 bases, with 12 bases between the two germline ends. Per germline, CDR1 DFQATT and CDR2 SNEGSKA (reference sequence). The CDR3 is made up of 13 amino acids. CDR3 protein: CSARHVTSYEQYV. In nucleotides, the CDR3 is TGCAGTGCCCGCCACGTCACCTCCTACGAGCAGTACGTC.

The table lists this clonotype with a few counts. The chain combines TRBV12-3 or TRBV12-4 with TRBJ1-5; D is possibly TRBD1 (6 bases). This CDR3 has 12 residues. Trimming took off 5 bases at V and 6 bases at J, with 8 bases between the two ends. The CDR3 nucleotides are TGTGCCAGCAGTAGGACAGCTCAGCCCCAGCATTTT. This gives the protein CASSRTAQPQHF.

CDR3 sequence reads: CASSETGTSSYNEQFF. DNA of the CDR3: TGTGCCAGCAGCGAGACCGGGACTAGTTCTTACAATGAGCAGTTCTTC. The J gene is TRBJ2-1, the V gene TRBV7-3, with 8 positions matching TRBD2. The CDR3 length is 16 residues. Trimming at V came to 5 bases and at J to 4 bases, leaving 10 bases not matched to a gene. Germline V gives CDR1 SGHTA, CDR2 FQGTGA.

This clonotype was seen many times. V usage is TRBV12-3 or TRBV12-4 and J usage is TRBJ1-2, with TRBD1 matching 8 bases. The J segment lost 4 bases and the V segment lost 3 bases, leaving 7 bases of the junction unmatched. The CDR3 runs 15 residues. CDR3: CASSFLDRVVYGYTF. CDR3 DNA: TGTGCCAGCAGTTTTTTGGACAGGGTCGTCTATGGCTACACCTTC.

V usage is TRBV28 and J usage is TRBJ2-1; D not resolved. Germline V CDR1 and CDR2: MDHEN, SYDVKM. Trimming stripped 8 bases from V and 0 bases from J, with 14 bases between. The CDR3 is made up of 15 amino acids. The DNA of the CDR3 is TGTGCCAGCGGCCCTTCCCTCCCCTCCTACAATGAGCAGTTCTTC. It is translated as CASGPSLPSYNEQFF. The full variable domain, in which reference TRBV28 and TRBJ2-1 provide the parts outside the CDR3, is DVKVTQSSRYLVKRTGEKVFLECVQDMDHENMFWYRQDPGLGLRLIYFSYDVKMKEKGDIPEGYSVSREKKERFSLILESASTNQTSMYLCASGPSLPSYNEQFFGPGTRLTVL.

This clonotype was counted many times. The CDR3 spells CASSLAGATETQYF. In DNA form, the CDR3 reads TGTGCCAGCAGCTTGGCAGGGGCGACGGAGACCCAGTACTTC. This chain joins TRBV5-4 and TRBJ2-5, with D maybe TRBD1 (6 bases). V was pared by 0 bases and J by 5 bases, with 11 bases between. The CDR3 spans 14 residues. Germline-derived CDR1 and CDR2 are SGHNT and YYREEE (reference sequence).

At least ten counts were recorded for this clonotype. This chain joins TRBV7-9 and TRBJ2-7, with a tentative D call TRBD2 (6 bases). This CDR3 spans 14 amino acids. Germline CDR1 reads SEHNR; CDR2 reads FQNEAQ (reference sequence). V gave up 5 bases and J gave up 5 bases, with 16 bases separating them. The DNA of the CDR3 is TGTGCCAGCAGCCCTTACGGGGGATGGGACGAGCAGTACTTC. Translation gives CASSPYGGWDEQYF.

This clonotype was counted only a few times. This sequence joins TRBV12-3 or TRBV12-4 and TRBJ2-1, with TRBD2 as a possible D gene (5 bases). V lost 10 bases and J 2 bases, leaving 15 bases between the germline ends. The CDR3 covers 14 residues. CDR3: CATLRNGAYNEQFF. The CDR3 DNA sequence: TGTGCCACCTTACGAAACGGGGCCTACAATGAGCAGTTCTTC.

This clonotype was seen at least ten times. The chain recombines TRBV7-9 with TRBJ2-5; D perhaps matches TRBD1 (6 bases). CDR1 is SEHNR and CDR2 is FQNEAQ in the germline V gene (reference sequence). This CDR3 spans 14 amino acids. V was clipped by 4 bases and J by 5 bases, with 14 bases between them. The CDR3, as DNA: TGTGCCAGCAGCTGGTCCTCAGGGGCGGAGACCCAGTACTTC. Translation: CASSWSSGAETQYF. The full variable domain, rest sourced from reference TRBV7-9 and TRBJ2-5, is DTGVSQNPRHKITKRGQNVTFRCDPISEHNRLYWYRQTLGQGPEFLTYFQNEAQLEKSRLLSDRFSAERPKGSFSTLEIQRTEQGDSAMYLCASSWSSGAETQYFGPGTRLLVL.

This chain joins TRBV5-1 and TRBJ1-6; 10 bases align to TRBD1. V dropped 7 bases and J dropped 7; count of bases not matched to a gene: 5. Germline V gives CDR1 SGHRS, CDR2 YFSETQ. The CDR3 covers 14 residues. The CDR3: CASGRGQGNSPLHF. The CDR3 nucleotides are TGCGCCAGCGGACGGGGACAGGGGAATTCACCCCTCCACTTT.

This clonotype was observed a few times. V is TRBV7-2 and J is TRBJ1-1; 7 bases map to TRBD1. This CDR3 has 13 amino acids. The germline V gene has CDR1 SGHTA and CDR2 FQGNSA. Trimming at V came to 3 bases and at J to 4 bases, leaving 2 bases not matched to a gene. CDR3 loop: CASSFRQGTEAFF. In nucleotides, the CDR3 is TGTGCCAGCAGCTTTCGACAGGGCACTGAAGCTTTCTTT.

This clonotype has only a few counts. The chain employs TRBV7-8 and TRBJ1-2; the D is unclear. The CDR3 sequence is 13 residues long. Trimming left V 1 base short and J 4 bases short, with 7 bases between. Germline-derived CDR1 and CDR2 are SGHVS and FQNEAQ. The CDR3 protein is CASSLEPSYGYTF. The CDR3 DNA sequence: TGTGCCAGCAGCTTAGAGCCAAGCTATGGCTACACCTTC.

The chain links TRBV7-8 to TRBJ1-3; 9 nucleotides line up with TRBD1. Germline V lookup: CDR1 SGHVS, CDR2 FQNEAQ. Trimming took 7 bases from V and 0 from J; bases not matched to a gene: 7. This CDR3 comprises 16 residues. The CDR3 sequence is CASTEQGAVSGNTIYF. The CDR3 DNA reads TGTGCCAGCACCGAACAGGGGGCCGTCTCTGGAAACACCATATATTTT.

V usage is TRBV20-1 and J usage is TRBJ2-5, with unresolved D. The V end was cut by 0 bases, the J end by 2 bases, with 4 bases between. Germline CDR1 reads DFQATT; CDR2 reads SNEGSKA (reference sequence). The CDR3 is 12 amino acids. The CDR3 coding sequence is TGCAGTGCTAGAGAGGGGCAAGAGACCCAGTACTTC. Protein sequence: CSAREGQETQYF.

This rearrangement joins TRBV7-6 to TRBJ2-7; a weak D match, TRBD1 (6 bases). The CDR3 covers 15 residues. Germline CDR1 and CDR2: SGHVS and FNYEAQ. V lost 5 bases and J lost 3, with 17 bases in between. DNA for the CDR3: TGTGCCAGCAGCATCGACAGGCCCAACTACTACGAGCAGTACGTC. Translation gives CASSIDRPNYYEQYV.

This clonotype was seen ten or more times. The chain employs TRBV3-1 and TRBJ1-6; 12 bases fit TRBD1. Germline CDR1 reads LGHDT; CDR2 reads YNNKEL (reference sequence). The V gene end was trimmed by 3 bases and the J gene end by 10 bases; junction bases not matched to a gene: 1. This CDR3 has 14 residues. The chain's CDR3 is CASSQGTGGSPLHF. CDR3 DNA sequence: TGTGCCAGCAGCCAGGGGACAGGGGGCTCACCCCTCCACTTT.

This clonotype was found many times. V is TRBV4-3 and J is TRBJ2-2, with unresolved D. The CDR3 sequence is 17 residues long. The V end was cut by 2 bases, the J end by 6 bases, with 19 bases between. Germline lookup yields CDR1 LGHNA and CDR2 YSLEER. CDR3 in amino acids: CASSQSASPRSPGELFF. The CDR3 region has the DNA TGCGCCAGCAGCCAATCCGCCTCTCCGAGGTCCCCCGGGGAGCTGTTTTTT.

This chain links TRBV6-6 with TRBJ1-1; the D gene is possibly TRBD1 (6 bases). Trimming shortened V by 0 bases and J by 4 bases, and 12 bases separated the two germline ends. The CDR3 has 15 residues. Germline V gene data show CDR1 as MNHNY and CDR2 as SVGAGI (reference sequence). The CDR3 reads CASSYSKGEATEAFF. The DNA of the CDR3 is TGTGCCAGCAGTTACTCGAAGGGGGAGGCCACTGAAGCTTTCTTT.

This clonotype was seen ten or more times. The rearrangement uses TRBV4-1 and TRBJ2-1; TRBD2 matches 7 bases. The V gene's germline CDR1 is MGHRA and CDR2 YSYEKL. Trimming cost V 4 bases and J 8 bases; bases outside gene matches: 17. The CDR3 is 17 amino acids. CDR3 sequence: CASSPLHLREGSDEQFF. The CDR3 DNA reads TGCGCCAGCAGCCCCCTCCACCTCAGGGAGGGCTCGGATGAGCAGTTCTTC.

This clonotype appeared many times. This chain connects TRBV5-5 to TRBJ2-7, with 11 bases aligning to TRBD1. Per germline, CDR1 SGHKS and CDR2 YYEKEE (reference sequence). V gave up 0 bases and J gave up 3 bases; unmatched junction bases: 5. The CDR3 is made up of 16 amino acids. Here the CDR3 reads CASSLDAGTGGYEQYF. CDR3 nucleotide sequence: TGTGCCAGCAGCTTGGATGCCGGGACAGGGGGCTACGAGCAGTACTTC.

The chain couples TRBV6-2 or TRBV6-3 to TRBJ1-1; D may be TRBD1 (5 bases). V dropped 4 bases and J dropped 5 bases, with 8 bases sitting between them. CDR1 MNHEY and CDR2 SVGEGT come from the germline V gene. This CDR3 is built from 12 residues. CDR3 region: CASSFRVTEAFF. CDR3 coding DNA: TGTGCCAGCAGTTTCAGGGTTACTGAAGCTTTCTTT.

In its sample, this clonotype was seen a few times. V gene TRBV7-6 combines with J gene TRBJ2-5; 7 bases fit TRBD1. The length of the CDR3 is 12 residues. Trimming cost V 5 bases and J 5 bases; bases outside gene matches: 2. CDR1 is SGHVS and CDR2 is FNYEAQ in the germline V gene. The CDR3 protein is CASSKQGETQYF. The CDR3 region has the DNA TGTGCCAGCAGCAAACAGGGGGAGACCCAGTACTTC.